The 9 T cell receptor beta chains presented below share a single source sample, sequenced in a study of T cells in Graves' hyperthyroidism and ophthalmopathy. Amplification of TCR beta CDR3 regions was performed using RNA transcripts as template. HTBI primers were employed in a first-round RT-PCR of the TCR CDR3. TCRdb redid the calling of the multiplex PCR reads with MiXCR, one entry per CDR3 protein. There are approximately 270,000 distinct CDR3 sequences in the sample; just over 14% occur only once, and 10% to 15% lies in the top ten. Sequenced: blood. All receptors come from a middle-aged woman with Graves' hyperthyroidism that later progressed to Graves' ophthalmopathy.

There are many counts of this clonotype. The chain links TRBV28 to TRBJ2-6; no clear D. Germline V gene lookup returns CDR1 MDHEN and CDR2 SYDVKM. The ends were cut back, 7 bases at V and 1 base at J, with 11 bases in the middle. This CDR3 has 15 residues. The DNA of the CDR3 is TGTGCCAGCACAGAAAGGGCTTCTGGGGCCAACGTCCTGACTTTC. Protein: CASTERASGANVLTF. The full variable domain, rest sourced from reference TRBV28 and TRBJ2-6, is DVKVTQSSRYLVKRTGEKVFLECVQDMDHENMFWYRQDPGLGLRLIYFSYDVKMKEKGDIPEGYSVSREKKERFSLILESASTNQTSMYLCASTERASGANVLTFGAGSRLTVL.

In the case of this clonotype: The junction differs from germline at one of its ends, possibly a read error. The chain has TRBV5-1 and TRBJ1-5; the D is unclear. Germline V lookup: CDR1 SGHRS, CDR2 YFSETQ. This CDR3 is built from 14 residues. The CDR3 spells CASSLGSSNPPQHF. CDR3 coding DNA: TGCGCCAGCAGCTTGGGATCTAGCAATCCGCCCCAGCATTTT.

The chain carries TRBV5-6 and TRBJ2-7; 15 nucleotides match TRBD2. From germline, CDR1 is SGHDT and CDR2 YYEEEE. The J segment lost 2 bases and the V segment lost 5 bases, leaving 17 bases of the junction unmatched. This CDR3 comprises 20 residues. CDR3 sequence (DNA): TGTGCCAGCAGTTTACTCCCGGGACTAGCGGGAGGAGCTCTAGCCTACGAGCAGTACTTC. This encodes CASSLLPGLAGGALAYEQYF.

This clonotype was seen ten or more times. The chain joins TRBV19 to TRBJ2-1, with no clear D. Trimming removed 4 bases at V and 3 bases at J, with 10 bases between. Germline CDR1 reads LNHDA; CDR2 reads SQIVND (reference sequence). The length of the CDR3 is 14 residues. Here the CDR3 reads CASSSASDYNEQFF. The CDR3, as DNA: TGTGCCAGTAGTAGCGCTAGTGACTACAATGAGCAGTTCTTC.

This clonotype has just a few counts. A much larger clone differs by one base, so this may be a read error. This sequence joins TRBV30 and TRBJ2-1; 8 nucleotides align to TRBD2. This CDR3 has 14 amino acids. Germline CDR1 is GTSNPN and CDR2 is SVGIG (reference sequence). J was trimmed by 3 bases and V by 7 bases; bases with no gene match: 8. CDR3 DNA: TGTGCCTATCGGACTAGCTCTCACTACAATGAGCAGTTCTTC. Protein product: CAYRTSSHYNEQFF.

This clonotype was found many times. V gene TRBV15 combines with J gene TRBJ1-2; the D is unclear. In germline, CDR1 is LNHNV, CDR2 YYDKDF (reference sequence). V lost 1 base and J 3 bases, leaving 9 bases between the germline ends. The CDR3 consists of 14 residues. The DNA for the CDR3 is TGTGCCACCAGCAGAGCGTCGGATTACTATGGCTACACCTTC. Translated: CATSRASDYYGYTF.

V gene TRBV5-6 combines with J gene TRBJ2-1, with D maybe TRBD2 (5 bases). Trimming took 2 bases from V and 2 from J, leaving 8 bases between them. Germline loops: CDR1 SGHDT, CDR2 YYEEEE. The CDR3 is made up of 14 amino acids. This chain's CDR3 is CASSFLAAYNEQFF. The CDR3, as DNA: TGTGCCAGCAGCTTCCTAGCCGCCTACAATGAGCAGTTCTTC.

This clonotype was counted ten times or more. V usage is TRBV7-9 and J usage is TRBJ1-4; D possibly corresponds to TRBD1 (6 bases). The germline gives CDR1 SEHNR, CDR2 FQNEAQ (reference sequence). CDR3 length: 16 amino acids. Between the trimmed V and J ends, which lost 6 bases and 0 bases, there was a span of 14 bases. Here the CDR3 DNA reads TGTGCCAGCAGTCCTGGACAGCCTGCAACTAATGAAAAACTGTTTTTT. Its translation: CASSPGQPATNEKLFF.

This clonotype was seen repeatedly, ten times or more. The chain joins TRBV18 to TRBJ1-1, with D possibly matching TRBD1 (6 bases). The V gene lost 1 base and the J gene lost 1 base, with 13 bases spanning the gap. Germline assignment: CDR1 KGHSH and CDR2 LQKENI. CDR3 length equals 16 residues. Here the CDR3 DNA reads TGTGCCAGCTCACCACTAGGCCAGGGGACGAACACTGAAGCTTTCTTT. As protein: CASSPLGQGTNTEAFF.